A selection of T cell receptor beta chains follows, all from one sample in a study of shared clonotypes between healthy human individuals. TCRdb's table, derived via immunoSEQ multiplex PCR, lists solely in-frame clones and lacks some. The data show roughly 1,500,000 clones, 95% to 99% seen once. Sequenced sample: naive CD4+ T cells sorted from blood. The receptors were sampled from a man aged 25 to 40 in good health. CDR3s include the opening cysteine and the closing phenylalanine or tryptophan. The order of the fields is V gene, J gene, D gene, clone size, CDR3 DNA, CDR3 protein. A D gene is named only where the DNA matches it firmly. The size field is filled for only some rows; it gives once, few, many or a size class.

v_gene: TRBV14; j_gene: TRBJ1-2; d_gene: TRBD1; abundance: once; CDR3nt: TGTGCCAGCAGCCAGGCCAGACAGGGAGGCTATGGCTACACCTTC; CDR3aa: CASSQARQGGYGYTF
v_gene: TRBV27; j_gene: TRBJ2-7; d_gene: .; abundance: .; CDR3nt: TGTGCCAGCAGTTTAGTGGAGGGGGCCTACGAGCAGTACTTC; CDR3aa: CASSLVEGAYEQYF
v_gene: TRBV30; j_gene: TRBJ2-7; d_gene: .; abundance: .; CDR3nt: TGTGCCTCAAATCCGTCAGGGATCCACGAGCAGTACTTC; CDR3aa: CASNPSGIHEQYF
v_gene: TRBV18; j_gene: TRBJ2-3; d_gene: TRBD2; abundance: .; CDR3nt: TGTGCCAGCTCACTAGGACTAGCGGGATTAGATACGCAGTATTTT; CDR3aa: CASSLGLAGLDTQYF
v_gene: TRBV18; j_gene: TRBJ1-1; d_gene: .; abundance: .; CDR3nt: TGTGCCAGCTCACCGGGGGATAGGGGAGCTTTCTTT; CDR3aa: CASSPGDRGAFF
v_gene: TRBV14; j_gene: TRBJ2-7; d_gene: TRBD2; abundance: .; CDR3nt: TGTGCCAGCAGCCAAGGGACTAGCGGGAGGCTAAACTCCTACGAGCAGTACTTC; CDR3aa: CASSQGTSGRLNSYEQYF
v_gene: TRBV28; j_gene: TRBJ2-5; d_gene: .; abundance: .; CDR3nt: TGTGCCAGCAGTGAGCGGGCGGGAGAGACCCAGTACTTC; CDR3aa: CASSERAGETQYF
v_gene: TRBV6-5; j_gene: TRBJ1-1; d_gene: .; abundance: .; CDR3nt: TGTGCCAGCAGTAAACAGGCTGGGTACACTGAAGCTTTCTTT; CDR3aa: CASSKQAGYTEAFF
v_gene: TRBV6-4; j_gene: TRBJ1-2; d_gene: .; abundance: .; CDR3nt: TGTGCCAGCAGCGACACAGAAGCCTCTGGCTACACCTTC; CDR3aa: CASSDTEASGYTF
v_gene: TRBV15; j_gene: TRBJ2-1; d_gene: TRBD1; abundance: .; CDR3nt: TGTGCCACCAGCAGACAGGGGGCTAGCTACAATGAGCAGTTCTTC; CDR3aa: CATSRQGASYNEQFF
v_gene: TRBV18; j_gene: TRBJ2-5; d_gene: TRBD1; abundance: .; CDR3nt: TGTGCCAGCTCACCACCGGGACAGGCCCAAGAGACCCAGTACTTC; CDR3aa: CASSPPGQAQETQYF
v_gene: TRBV7-2; j_gene: TRBJ1-3; d_gene: .; abundance: .; CDR3nt: TGTGCCAGCAGCCCCCTCCTTGTGACGGGGGACTCTGGAAACACCATATATTTT; CDR3aa: CASSPLLVTGDSGNTIYF
v_gene: TRBV10-2; j_gene: TRBJ1-5; d_gene: .; abundance: .; CDR3nt: TGCGCCAGCAGTGAGACTGGCGGGGTCAATCAGCCCCAGCATTTT; CDR3aa: CASSETGGVNQPQHF
v_gene: TRBV28; j_gene: TRBJ2-7; d_gene: .; abundance: .; CDR3nt: TGTGCCAGCAGACTACAGAACTACTACGAGCAGTACTTC; CDR3aa: CASRLQNYYEQYF
v_gene: TRBV6-5; j_gene: TRBJ2-3; d_gene: TRBD1; abundance: .; CDR3nt: TGTGCCAGCAGTTATAAGGTTACAGGGGGTACAGATACGCAGTATTTT; CDR3aa: CASSYKVTGGTDTQYF
v_gene: TRBV5-8; j_gene: TRBJ1-2; d_gene: .; abundance: once; CDR3nt: TGTGCCAGCAGCGGCGGTCCCCTCTATGGCTACACCTTC; CDR3aa: CASSGGPLYGYTF
v_gene: TRBV6-6; j_gene: TRBJ2-1; d_gene: .; abundance: .; CDR3nt: TGTGCCAGTTTCAACTTAGTCGGGAGCTCCTACAATGAGCAGTTCTTC; CDR3aa: CASFNLVGSSYNEQFF
v_gene: TRBV28; j_gene: TRBJ2-6; d_gene: .; abundance: .; CDR3nt: TGTGCCAGCCGAGGTCAGGGGAGGGCCAACGTCCTGACTTTC; CDR3aa: CASRGQGRANVLTF
v_gene: TRBV7-9; j_gene: TRBJ2-3; d_gene: .; abundance: once; CDR3nt: TGTGCCAGCAGCTTAGTCAAGCCTCAAGATACGCAGTATTTT; CDR3aa: CASSLVKPQDTQYF
v_gene: TRBV19; j_gene: TRBJ2-2; d_gene: .; abundance: .; CDR3nt: TGTGCCAGTAGTATAGGGGGGCCGGCCGGGGAGCTGTTTTTT; CDR3aa: CASSIGGPAGELFF
v_gene: TRBV7-9; j_gene: TRBJ2-2; d_gene: .; abundance: .; CDR3nt: TGTGCCAGCAGCTTCCGGAATCTAGATAGATTAAACACCGGGGAGCTGTTTTTT; CDR3aa: CASSFRNLDRLNTGELFF
v_gene: TRBV4-1; j_gene: TRBJ2-7; d_gene: .; abundance: .; CDR3nt: TGCGCCAGCGCTAGATTAGGGGGTCGCGAGCAGTACTTC; CDR3aa: CASARLGGREQYF
v_gene: TRBV5-1; j_gene: TRBJ2-3; d_gene: .; abundance: .; CDR3nt: TGCGCCAGCAGCTTGGGCAGGCACCCCGGCGGCGCAGATACGCAGTATTTT; CDR3aa: CASSLGRHPGGADTQYF
v_gene: TRBV11-3; j_gene: TRBJ2-1; d_gene: .; abundance: .; CDR3nt: TGTGCCAGCAGCCCAGGCCGTTTCGTCAGTCCCTACAATGAGCAGTTCTTC; CDR3aa: CASSPGRFVSPYNEQFF
v_gene: TRBV18; j_gene: TRBJ2-2; d_gene: .; abundance: .; CDR3nt: TGTGCCAGCTCGGCACAGGGACTGAACACCGGGGAGCTGTTTTTT; CDR3aa: CASSAQGLNTGELFF
v_gene: TRBV29-1; j_gene: TRBJ2-7; d_gene: .; abundance: .; CDR3nt: TGCAGCGTTGGGGGCCTACTGTCCCAAAGCTCCTACGAGCAGTACTTC; CDR3aa: CSVGGLLSQSSYEQYF
v_gene: TRBV5-1; j_gene: TRBJ2-1; d_gene: TRBD2; abundance: .; CDR3nt: TGCGCCAGCAGCTTGGCCGGGACTAGGGGCAATGAGCAGTTCTTC; CDR3aa: CASSLAGTRGNEQFF
v_gene: TRBV6-5; j_gene: TRBJ1-4; d_gene: .; abundance: .; CDR3nt: TGTGCCAGCAGTTACCAGGGGACGACTAATGAAAAACTGTTTTTT; CDR3aa: CASSYQGTTNEKLFF
v_gene: TRBV18; j_gene: TRBJ2-3; d_gene: .; abundance: .; CDR3nt: TGTGCCAGCTCACAGAGCACAGATACGCAGTATTTT; CDR3aa: CASSQSTDTQYF
v_gene: TRBV4-3; j_gene: TRBJ1-1; d_gene: .; abundance: .; CDR3nt: TGCGCCAGCAGCCCAAAGTGGGAGATGAACACTGAAGCTTTCTTT; CDR3aa: CASSPKWEMNTEAFF
v_gene: TRBV18; j_gene: TRBJ2-7; d_gene: .; abundance: .; CDR3nt: TGTGCCAGCTCATCAGGGACCTACGAGCAGTACTTC; CDR3aa: CASSSGTYEQYF
v_gene: TRBV7-8; j_gene: TRBJ2-1; d_gene: TRBD2; abundance: .; CDR3nt: TGTGCCAGCAGCTTAGGTAGCGGGAGGGCCGTTAAGGATGAGCAGTTCTTC; CDR3aa: CASSLGSGRAVKDEQFF
v_gene: TRBV9; j_gene: TRBJ2-7; d_gene: .; abundance: .; CDR3nt: TGTGCCAGCAGCGTAGCCGGTCTGGACTACGAGCAGTACTTC; CDR3aa: CASSVAGLDYEQYF
v_gene: TRBV14; j_gene: TRBJ2-7; d_gene: .; abundance: .; CDR3nt: TGTGCCAGCAGCCAAGATCAAGCGGTCCCCTACGAGCAGTACTTC; CDR3aa: CASSQDQAVPYEQYF
v_gene: TRBV19; j_gene: TRBJ2-5; d_gene: TRBD2; abundance: once; CDR3nt: TGTGCCAGTGGACTAGCGGGAGTAGAGACCCAGTACTTC; CDR3aa: CASGLAGVETQYF
v_gene: TRBV7-9; j_gene: TRBJ1-1; d_gene: .; abundance: .; CDR3nt: TGTGCCAGCAGACGGTGGGCGAACACTGAAGCTTTCTTT; CDR3aa: CASRRWANTEAFF
v_gene: TRBV19; j_gene: TRBJ2-3; d_gene: .; abundance: .; CDR3nt: TGTGCCAGTAGTCCCGGACACCTCTTGGATACGCAGTATTTT; CDR3aa: CASSPGHLLDTQYF
v_gene: TRBV7-9; j_gene: TRBJ1-1; d_gene: .; abundance: .; CDR3nt: TGTGCCAGCAGCTTGACGGAAAACACTGAAGCTTTCTTT; CDR3aa: CASSLTENTEAFF
v_gene: TRBV11-2; j_gene: TRBJ1-4; d_gene: TRBD1; abundance: .; CDR3nt: TGTGCCAGCAGCTGGACAGGGGGTATCGAAAAACTGTTTTTT; CDR3aa: CASSWTGGIEKLFF
v_gene: TRBV19; j_gene: TRBJ2-3; d_gene: .; abundance: .; CDR3nt: TGTGCCAGTAACGCTAGAGAGGCCCCTAGCACAGATACGCAGTATTTT; CDR3aa: CASNAREAPSTDTQYF
v_gene: TRBV11-2; j_gene: TRBJ2-7; d_gene: .; abundance: .; CDR3nt: TGTGCCAGCAGCTTCTCGACAGGACTCTACGAGCAGTACTTC; CDR3aa: CASSFSTGLYEQYF
v_gene: TRBV30; j_gene: TRBJ1-4; d_gene: .; abundance: .; CDR3nt: TGTGCCTGGAGTGTACCCCGGACAAGGGGTGAAAAACTGTTTTTT; CDR3aa: CAWSVPRTRGEKLFF
v_gene: TRBV11-2; j_gene: TRBJ2-7; d_gene: .; abundance: .; CDR3nt: TGTGCCAGCAGCAAAGGTTTCGGGGACGCGACCTACGAGCAGTACTTC; CDR3aa: CASSKGFGDATYEQYF
v_gene: TRBV27; j_gene: TRBJ1-5; d_gene: TRBD1; abundance: .; CDR3nt: TGTGCCAGCAGTAGGACAGGGATTAGCAATCAGCCCCAGCATTTT; CDR3aa: CASSRTGISNQPQHF
v_gene: TRBV11-2; j_gene: TRBJ1-5; d_gene: .; abundance: .; CDR3nt: TGTGCCAGCAGCTTAGCCCCAGGAAGCAATCAGCCCCAGCATTTT; CDR3aa: CASSLAPGSNQPQHF
v_gene: TRBV28; j_gene: TRBJ2-3; d_gene: .; abundance: .; CDR3nt: TGTGCCACCCGTCAGGGTATAGATACGCAGTATTTT; CDR3aa: CATRQGIDTQYF
v_gene: TRBV28; j_gene: TRBJ2-1; d_gene: TRBD2; abundance: .; CDR3nt: TGTGCCAGCAGTCCCAGGATACTAGCGGTAAAAAGCAATGAGCAGTTCTTC; CDR3aa: CASSPRILAVKSNEQFF
v_gene: TRBV7-3; j_gene: TRBJ2-1; d_gene: .; abundance: .; CDR3nt: TGTGCCAGCAGCTTATTAACGGTTAATGAGCAGTTCTTC; CDR3aa: CASSLLTVNEQFF
v_gene: TRBV19; j_gene: TRBJ2-7; d_gene: TRBD2; abundance: .; CDR3nt: TGTGCCAGTAGTATCGGACTAGCGGGAATCTACGAGCAGTACTTC; CDR3aa: CASSIGLAGIYEQYF
v_gene: TRBV28; j_gene: TRBJ2-7; d_gene: .; abundance: .; CDR3nt: TGTGCCAGCAGTTTTAGGGGCGAGCAGTACTTC; CDR3aa: CASSFRGEQYF